These 14 T cell receptor beta chains originate from one sample sequenced in a study of T-cell reconstitution after alpha-beta-depleted transplantation in children. During its preparation, the TCRbeta library received unique molecular identifiers. TCRdb called the PCR reads again in MiXCR, with one record for every CDR3 protein. The table records approximately 500,000 distinct CDR3 sequences, roughly a tenth of them present only once. Sequencing used PBMCs, obtained before TCRalphabeta/CD19-depleted stem cell transplant. These receptors were collected from a child aged 2-15 years with inherited bone marrow failure, due to receive a stem cell transplant.

This clonotype came up many times. The rearrangement uses TRBV12-3 or TRBV12-4 and TRBJ2-7, with TRBD1 matching over 9 bases. Germline trimming cut 5 bases from V and 3 bases from J; bases unmatched to any gene: 8. The CDR3 runs 15 residues. The CDR3 coding sequence is TGTGCCAGCAGTGCCACAGGGGGCATAGGCTACGAGCAGTACTTC. Amino acid sequence: CASSATGGIGYEQYF.

This clonotype has ten or more counts. The V and J genes are TRBV4-3 and TRBJ2-7; D possibly corresponds to TRBD1 (5 bases). CDR3 length: 15 amino acids. From germline, CDR1 is LGHNA and CDR2 YSLEER. With 3 bases removed from V and 3 bases from J, the gap between germline ends came to 15 bases. The CDR3 DNA sequence: TGCGCCAGCAGCCACTCCCCAGGGAACTACTACGAGCAGTACTTC. Its translation: CASSHSPGNYYEQYF.

The rearrangement uses TRBV20-1 and TRBJ1-1, with D possibly TRBD1 on 5 matching bases. Germline V gene lookup returns CDR1 DFQATT and CDR2 SNEGSKA (reference sequence). The CDR3 is made up of 17 amino acids. The V and J ends lost 3 bases and 0 bases respectively, with 20 bases between them. The CDR3 loop reads CSARAIIGRGMNTEAFF. The DNA of the CDR3 is TGCAGTGCTAGGGCTATAATAGGGAGGGGAATGAACACTGAAGCTTTCTTT.

This clonotype was detected a few times. The junction differs from germline at one of its ends, possibly a read error. The CDR3: CASRVAADAFF. DNA for the CDR3: TGTGCCAGTAGAGTGGCTGCTGACGCTTTCTTT. The chain joins TRBV19 to TRBJ1-1; D gene uncertain. Germline lookup yields CDR1 LNHDA and CDR2 SQIVND (reference sequence). CDR3 length equals 11 residues.

Only a few counts were recorded for this clonotype. This chain joins TRBV7-8 and TRBJ2-7; D perhaps matches TRBD2 (6 bases). Trimming pared 5 bases from V and 3 bases from J, leaving 14 bases between. Germline V gene sequence: CDR1 SGHVS, CDR2 FQNEAQ. The CDR3 extends over 14 amino acids. CDR3 DNA: TGTGCCAGCAGCGCCCCGGGACTCCTCTACGAGCAGTACTTC. This codes for CASSAPGLLYEQYF.

This sequence joins TRBV11-3 and TRBJ2-3, with D possibly being TRBD2 (6 bases). Germline loops: CDR1 SGHNT, CDR2 YENEEA. V lost 5 bases to trimming and J lost 6 bases, with 12 bases between them. The CDR3 consists of 13 residues. The CDR3 is CASSTRGSDTQYF. The CDR3 bases are TGTGCCAGCAGCACCCGGGGGTCCGATACGCAGTATTTT.

In its sample, this clonotype was seen many times. The chain employs TRBV29-1 and TRBJ2-3; 9 nucleotides line up with TRBD2. CDR3 length equals 14 residues. The trim removed 6 bases at V and 7 bases at J, leaving 11 bases unmatched. Germline V lookup: CDR1 SQVTM, CDR2 ANQGSEA. The CDR3 spells CSVLGVAGAHTQYF. CDR3 bases: TGCAGCGTCCTTGGGGTAGCGGGAGCGCATACGCAGTATTTT.

This clonotype was seen repeatedly, ten times or more. The V and J genes are TRBV29-1 and TRBJ2-2, with unresolved D. V shed 4 bases and J shed 1 base, with 10 bases lying between them. Germline V gene lookup returns CDR1 SQVTM and CDR2 ANQGSEA. The CDR3 runs to 14 residues. The CDR3 DNA sequence: TGCAGCGTTGTTCTAAAACTGAACACCGGGGAGCTGTTTTTT. This gives the protein CSVVLKLNTGELFF.

Of note for this clonotype: Just one base apart from a much larger clone, this may be a read error. The chain uses TRBV28 and TRBJ2-7; 8 bases line up with TRBD2. Germline assignment: CDR1 MDHEN and CDR2 SYDVKM. This CDR3 comprises 16 residues. J gave up 0 bases and V 5 bases, and 9 bases lay outside the gene matches. CDR3 sequence (DNA): TGTGCCAGCAGTACCCTGACTAGCGAGCGCTCCTACGAGCAGTACTTC. Residues: CASSTLTSERSYEQYF.

This clonotype was seen many times. The rearrangement links TRBV12-3 or TRBV12-4 to TRBJ2-5, with a possible D match to TRBD1 (5 bases). V lost 1 base and J lost 5, with 11 bases in between. The CDR3 loop spans 14 amino acids. The DNA for the CDR3 is TGTGCCAGCAGTTTAGGCCAGGGTCGGGAGACCCAGTACTTC. Translation gives CASSLGQGRETQYF.

The gene calls are TRBV20-1 and TRBJ1-2; TRBD1 might be the D (5 bases). CDR1 and CDR2 from the germline V gene are DFQATT and SNEGSKA (reference sequence). The germline V and J ends were trimmed by 0 bases and 4 bases, with 9 bases remaining between them. This CDR3 is built from 13 residues. The CDR3 loop is CSAREGGVYGYTF. The CDR3 DNA follows: TGCAGTGCTAGAGAGGGAGGGGTCTATGGCTACACCTTC.

This clonotype has a count of ten or more. The chain has TRBV12-3 or TRBV12-4 and TRBJ2-7; 7 nucleotides match TRBD1. V shed 6 bases and J 3 bases; nucleotides not matched to a gene: 11. The CDR3 has 15 residues. The CDR3 loop is CASRLTGTEGYEQYF. The DNA of the CDR3 is TGTGCCAGCAGACTTACCGGGACAGAAGGCTACGAGCAGTACTTC.

V usage is TRBV4-3 and J usage is TRBJ2-1, with D possibly matching TRBD1 (6 bases). CDR3 length equals 13 residues. Trimming pared 0 bases from V and 10 bases from J, leaving 10 bases between. The V gene's germline CDR1 is LGHNA and CDR2 YSLEER. DNA of the CDR3: TGCGCCAGCAGCCAAGATACAGGGACGGAGCAGTTCTTC. Encoded protein: CASSQDTGTEQFF.

The chain is built from TRBV20-1 and TRBJ2-6; D remains unclear. The CDR3 sequence is 16 residues long. From germline, CDR1 is DFQATT and CDR2 SNEGSKA (reference sequence). V was pared by 0 bases and J by 4 bases, with 13 bases between. CDR3 region: CSARDFQEGGANVLTF. The CDR3 DNA reads as TGCAGTGCTAGAGATTTTCAGGAAGGGGGGGCCAACGTCCTGACTTTC.